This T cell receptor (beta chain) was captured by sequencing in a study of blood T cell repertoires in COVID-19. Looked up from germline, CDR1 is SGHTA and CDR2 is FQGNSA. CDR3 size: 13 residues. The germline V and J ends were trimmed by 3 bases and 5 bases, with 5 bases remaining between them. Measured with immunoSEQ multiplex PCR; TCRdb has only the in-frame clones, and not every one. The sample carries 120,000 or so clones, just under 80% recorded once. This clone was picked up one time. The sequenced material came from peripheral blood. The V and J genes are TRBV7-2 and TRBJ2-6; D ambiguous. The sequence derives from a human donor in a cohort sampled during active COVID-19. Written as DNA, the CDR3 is TGTGCCAGCAGCTTTGCGAGGGCCAACGTCCTGACTTTC. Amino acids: CASSFARANVLTF.